This record looks at one TCR beta chain sequence and its context. This entry belongs to a study of blood T cell repertoires in COVID-19. Study context: The analysed material was cDNA or gDNA that came from T cells, B-cell-depleted T cells, or PBMCs.

Germline assignment: CDR1 KGHDR and CDR2 SFDVKD. The CDR3 sequence is 13 residues long. V lost 0 bases to trimming and J lost 9 bases, with 8 bases between them. Generated by immunoSEQ multiplex PCR, the TCRdb table keeps only in-frame clones and is missing some. Here the sample spans fewer than 300,000 clones, about 90% being singletons. Input material: peripheral blood. The TCR was taken from a person under 35 with COVID-19, enrolled during active disease. J is TRBJ2-1 and V is TRBV24-1; D gene ambiguous. CDR3 nucleotides: TGTGCCACCAGTGATTTGCTCTCTAGTGAGCAGTTCTTC. Its protein is CATSDLLSSEQFF.